This T cell receptor beta chain was identified in a study of T cell repertoires in cytomegalovirus infection. In the case of this clonotype: Antigen: not known.

TCRdb itself ran the reads through MiXCR, one entry per CDR3 protein. This table has approximately 600,000 distinct CDR3 sequences, roughly 42% appearing once. CDR3 length: 14 amino acids. Germline CDR1 LNHDA, CDR2 SQIVND (reference sequence). V was pared by 1 base and J by 3 bases, with 9 bases between. Here the sequenced sample was cultured PBMCs, taken from culture after CMV antigen stimulation. The receptor was isolated from a human donor in good health (CMV status not recorded). Some clones in this sample may be carry-over from other donors' samples. The chain links TRBV19 to TRBJ2-5; D perhaps matches TRBD2 (5 bases). The CDR3 DNA sequence: TGTGCCAGTAGTATAGTCCGGGGTGAAGAGACCCAGTACTTC. It codes for CASSIVRGEETQYF.